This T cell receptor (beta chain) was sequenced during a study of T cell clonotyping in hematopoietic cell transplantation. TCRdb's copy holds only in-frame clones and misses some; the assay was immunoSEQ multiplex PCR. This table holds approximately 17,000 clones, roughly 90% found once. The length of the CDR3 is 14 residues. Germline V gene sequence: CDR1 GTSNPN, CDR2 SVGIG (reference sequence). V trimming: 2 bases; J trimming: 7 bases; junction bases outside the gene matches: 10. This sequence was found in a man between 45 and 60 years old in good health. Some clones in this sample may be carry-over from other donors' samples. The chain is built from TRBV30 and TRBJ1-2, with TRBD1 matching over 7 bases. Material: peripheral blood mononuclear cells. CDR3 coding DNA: TGTGCCTGGAGTCCTACACAGGGGTTCCTTGGCTACACCTTC. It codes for CAWSPTQGFLGYTF.